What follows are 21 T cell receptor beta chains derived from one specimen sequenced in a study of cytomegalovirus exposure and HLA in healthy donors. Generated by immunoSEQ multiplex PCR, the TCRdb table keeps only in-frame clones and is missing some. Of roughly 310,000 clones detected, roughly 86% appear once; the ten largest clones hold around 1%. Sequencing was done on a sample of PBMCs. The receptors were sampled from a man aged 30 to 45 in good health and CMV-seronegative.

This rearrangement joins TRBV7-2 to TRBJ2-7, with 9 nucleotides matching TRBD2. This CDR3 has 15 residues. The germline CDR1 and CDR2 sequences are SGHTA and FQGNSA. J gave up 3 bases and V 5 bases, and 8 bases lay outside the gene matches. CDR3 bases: TGTGCCAGCAGCGACGGTAGCGGGGGAAGCTACGAGCAGTACTTC. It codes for CASSDGSGGSYEQYF. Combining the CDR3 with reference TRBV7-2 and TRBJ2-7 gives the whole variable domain GAGVSQSPSNKVTEKGKDVELRCDPISGHTALYWYRQSLGQGLEFLIYFQGNSAPDKSGLPSDRFSAERTGGSVSTLTIQRTQQEDSAVYLCASSDGSGGSYEQYFGPGTRLTVT.

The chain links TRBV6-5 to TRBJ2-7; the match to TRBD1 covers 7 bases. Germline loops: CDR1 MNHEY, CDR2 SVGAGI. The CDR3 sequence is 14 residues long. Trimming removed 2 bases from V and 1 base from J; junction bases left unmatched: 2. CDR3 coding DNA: TGTGCCAGCAGTTACCGGGGACAGTCCTACGAGCAGTACTTC. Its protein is CASSYRGQSYEQYF.

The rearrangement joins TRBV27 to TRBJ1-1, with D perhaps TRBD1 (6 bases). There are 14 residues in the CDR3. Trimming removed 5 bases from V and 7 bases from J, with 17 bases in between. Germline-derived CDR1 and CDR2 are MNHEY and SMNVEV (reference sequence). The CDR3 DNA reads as TGTGCCAGCAGTCTCCACGACAGGAGCCTTGAAGCTTTCTTT. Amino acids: CASSLHDRSLEAFF.

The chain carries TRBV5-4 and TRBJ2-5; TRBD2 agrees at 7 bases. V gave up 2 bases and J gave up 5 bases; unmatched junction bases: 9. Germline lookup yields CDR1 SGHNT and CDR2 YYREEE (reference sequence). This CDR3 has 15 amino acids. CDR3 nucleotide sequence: TGTGCCAGCAGCTTAAGGGAGAAGCGGGGTGAGACCCAGTACTTC. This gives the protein CASSLREKRGETQYF.

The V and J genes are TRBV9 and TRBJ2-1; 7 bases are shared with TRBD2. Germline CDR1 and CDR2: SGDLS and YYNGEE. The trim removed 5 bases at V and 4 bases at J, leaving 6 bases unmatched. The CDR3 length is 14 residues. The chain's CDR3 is CASSGDYSYNEQFF. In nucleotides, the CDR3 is TGTGCCAGCAGTGGGGACTATAGTTACAATGAGCAGTTCTTC.

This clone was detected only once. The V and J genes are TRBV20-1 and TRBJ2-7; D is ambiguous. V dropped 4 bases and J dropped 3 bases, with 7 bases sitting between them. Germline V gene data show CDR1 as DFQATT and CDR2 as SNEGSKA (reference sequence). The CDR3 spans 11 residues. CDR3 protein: CSATQLYEQYF. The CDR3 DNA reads TGCAGTGCTACACAGCTCTACGAGCAGTACTTC.

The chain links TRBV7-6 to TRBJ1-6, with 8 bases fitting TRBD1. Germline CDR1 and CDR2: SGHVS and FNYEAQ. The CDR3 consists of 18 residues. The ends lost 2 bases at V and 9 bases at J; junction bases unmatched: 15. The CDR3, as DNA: TGTGCCAGCAGCTTAATAATACCCCGACAGGGGTCTCCTTCACCCCTCCACTTT. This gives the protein CASSLIIPRQGSPSPLHF. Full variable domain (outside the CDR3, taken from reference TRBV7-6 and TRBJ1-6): GAGVSQSPRYKVTKRGQDVALRCDPISGHVSLYWYRQALGQGPEFLTYFNYEAQQDKSGLPNDRFSAERPEGSISTLTIQRTEQRDSAMYRCASSLIIPRQGSPSPLHFGNGTRLTVT.

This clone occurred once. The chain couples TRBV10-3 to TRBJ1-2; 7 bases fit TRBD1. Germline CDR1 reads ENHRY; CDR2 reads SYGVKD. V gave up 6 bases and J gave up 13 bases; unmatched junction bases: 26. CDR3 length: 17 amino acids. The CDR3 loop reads CAIRGDSQSGSNLIGTF. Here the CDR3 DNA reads TGTGCCATCAGAGGGGACAGCCAGTCTGGGTCAAATTTAATCGGCACCTTC.

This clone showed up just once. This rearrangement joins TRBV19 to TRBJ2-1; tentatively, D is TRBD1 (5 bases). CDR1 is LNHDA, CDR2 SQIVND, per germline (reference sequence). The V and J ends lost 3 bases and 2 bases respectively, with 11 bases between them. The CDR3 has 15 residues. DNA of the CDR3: TGTGCCAGTAGTATGCAGGGCTCGGCCTACAATGAGCAGTTCTTC. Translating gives CASSMQGSAYNEQFF.

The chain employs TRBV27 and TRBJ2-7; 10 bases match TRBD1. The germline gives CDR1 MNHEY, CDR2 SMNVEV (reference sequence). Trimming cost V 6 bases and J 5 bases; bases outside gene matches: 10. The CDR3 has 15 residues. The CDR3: CASRPRQGASDEQYF. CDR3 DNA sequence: TGTGCCAGCAGACCGCGACAGGGGGCGAGCGACGAGCAGTACTTC.

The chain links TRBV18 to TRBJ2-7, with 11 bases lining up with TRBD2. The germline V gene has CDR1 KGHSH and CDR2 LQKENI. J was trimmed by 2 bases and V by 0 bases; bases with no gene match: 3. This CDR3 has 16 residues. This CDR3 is CASSPPTSGGTYEQYF. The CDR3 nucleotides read TGTGCCAGCTCACCACCAACTAGCGGGGGCACCTACGAGCAGTACTTC.

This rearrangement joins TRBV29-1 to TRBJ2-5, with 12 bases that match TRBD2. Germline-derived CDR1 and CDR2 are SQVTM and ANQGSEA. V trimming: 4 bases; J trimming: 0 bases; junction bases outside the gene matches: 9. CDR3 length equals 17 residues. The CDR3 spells CSVAPSGGVVYQETQYF. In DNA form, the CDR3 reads TGCAGCGTTGCCCCTAGCGGGGGGGTAGTGTACCAAGAGACCCAGTACTTC.

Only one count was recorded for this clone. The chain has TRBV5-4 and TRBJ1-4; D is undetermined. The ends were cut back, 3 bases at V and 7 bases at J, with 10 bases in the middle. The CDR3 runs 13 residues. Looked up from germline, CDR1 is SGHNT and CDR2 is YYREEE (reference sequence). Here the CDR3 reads CASSSGLSEKLFF. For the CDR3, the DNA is TGTGCCAGCAGCTCCGGGTTGAGTGAAAAACTGTTTTTT.

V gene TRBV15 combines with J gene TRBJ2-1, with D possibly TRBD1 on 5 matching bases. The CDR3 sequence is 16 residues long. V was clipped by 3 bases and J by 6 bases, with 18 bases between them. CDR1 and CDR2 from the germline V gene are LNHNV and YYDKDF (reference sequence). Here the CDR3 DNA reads TGTGCCACCAGCAGGGGTGGGGCCCGGTTGGGCAATGAGCAGTTCTTC. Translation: CATSRGGARLGNEQFF.

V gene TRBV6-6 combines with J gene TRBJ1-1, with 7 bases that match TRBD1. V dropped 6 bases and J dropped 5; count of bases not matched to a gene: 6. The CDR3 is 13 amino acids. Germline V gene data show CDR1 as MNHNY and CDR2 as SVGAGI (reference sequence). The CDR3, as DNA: TGTGCCAGCAGCTCGGACAGGAGGACTGAAGCTTTCTTT. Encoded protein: CASSSDRRTEAFF.

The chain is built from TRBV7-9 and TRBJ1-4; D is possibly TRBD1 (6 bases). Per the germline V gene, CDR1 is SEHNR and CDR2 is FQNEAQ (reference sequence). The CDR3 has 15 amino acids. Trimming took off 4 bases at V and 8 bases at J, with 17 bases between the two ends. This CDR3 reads CASSSLKGEWEKLFF. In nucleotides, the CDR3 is TGTGCCAGCAGCTCTCTCAAGGGGGAGTGGGAAAAACTGTTTTTT.

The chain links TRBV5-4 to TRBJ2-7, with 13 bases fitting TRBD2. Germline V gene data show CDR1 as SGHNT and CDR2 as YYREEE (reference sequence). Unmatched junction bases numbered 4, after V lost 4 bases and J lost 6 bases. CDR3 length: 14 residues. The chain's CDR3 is CASSTGLAGREQYF. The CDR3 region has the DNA TGTGCCAGCAGCACGGGACTAGCGGGGCGCGAGCAGTACTTC.

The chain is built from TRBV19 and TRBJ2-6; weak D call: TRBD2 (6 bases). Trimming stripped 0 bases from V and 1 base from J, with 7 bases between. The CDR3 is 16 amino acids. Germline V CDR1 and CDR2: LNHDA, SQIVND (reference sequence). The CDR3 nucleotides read TGTGCCAGTAGTATAGAGGAGGGATCTGGGGCCAACGTCCTGACTTTC. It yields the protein CASSIEEGSGANVLTF.

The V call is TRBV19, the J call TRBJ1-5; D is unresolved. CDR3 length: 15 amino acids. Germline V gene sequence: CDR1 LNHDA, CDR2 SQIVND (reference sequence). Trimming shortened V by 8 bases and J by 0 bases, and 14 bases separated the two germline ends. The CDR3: CASGFWPSSNQPQHF. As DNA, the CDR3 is TGTGCCAGTGGCTTCTGGCCTTCTAGCAATCAGCCCCAGCATTTT.

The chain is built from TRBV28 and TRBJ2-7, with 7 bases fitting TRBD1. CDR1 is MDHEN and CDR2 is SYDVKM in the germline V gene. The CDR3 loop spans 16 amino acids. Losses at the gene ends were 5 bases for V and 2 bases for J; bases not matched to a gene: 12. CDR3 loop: CASSPLVGTEAYEQYF. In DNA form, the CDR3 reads TGTGCCAGCAGTCCTCTAGTGGGGACAGAAGCCTACGAGCAGTACTTC. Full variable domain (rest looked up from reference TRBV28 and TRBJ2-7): DVKVTQSSRYLVKRTGEKVFLECVQDMDHENMFWYRQDPGLGLRLIYFSYDVKMKEKGDIPEGYSVSREKKERFSLILESASTNQTSMYLCASSPLVGTEAYEQYFGPGTRLTVT.

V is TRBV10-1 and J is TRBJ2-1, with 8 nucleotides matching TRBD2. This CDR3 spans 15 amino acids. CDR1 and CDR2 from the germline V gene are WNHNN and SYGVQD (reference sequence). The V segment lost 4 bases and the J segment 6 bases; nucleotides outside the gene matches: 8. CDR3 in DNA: TGCGCCAGCAGTGCGCGGGAGGAACCGTCCAATGAGCAGTTCTTC. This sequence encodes CASSAREEPSNEQFF.